This T cell receptor beta chain emerged from a study of CD8 T cells in Susac syndrome (dated by TCRdb to the late 2010s). Regarding the study in general: Repertoire sequencing was used to test whether CD8+ T cell activation and differentiation in Susac syndrome was antigen driven. The study compared CD8+ T cell repertoire clonality among 12 healthy donors, approximately 14 Susac syndrome patients and around 16 multiple sclerosis patients. General findings and caveats noted by the study authors: The study acknowledged that relatively few individuals were included in the TCR sequencing and HLA analysis.

Regarding this clonotype: Its antigen is unknown. No base quality information exists; no much larger clone differs at one position.

RNA was extracted using the RNeasy kit, and about 0.45 to 1 ug of the RNA was reverse transcribed with random hexamers. The immunoSEQ multiplex PCR assay, which covers 54 Vbeta and 13 Jbeta segments, was used to amplify TCR beta CDR3 regions. PCR amplification bias was corrected using a synthetic template baseline for primer optimization and computational correction. Concerning the study's data processing: Only productive sequences were kept, with reads annotated to V, D and J genes according to IMGT and analyzed in immunoSEQ Analyzer. Clonality was computed as one minus Shannon entropy normalized by log2 of the number of productive unique sequences. For each patient and control, public and private clones were evaluated among the 100 most prevalent clones. Susac-specific clones were defined as absent from healthy and MS cohorts, 850 to 1,300 published viral clones and other ImmuneACCESS disease sequences. The public reads were quality trimmed at Q25 with fastp and then assembled into clones with MiXCR by TCRdb, keeping productive beta chains. Under each unique CDR3 protein, matching rows form one entry showing the most common genes and DNA. These V and J calls derive from TCRdb rather than the authors' analysis. The sample has 110,000 to 150,000 distinct CDR3 sequences on record, approximately 95% of them singletons. In total, the top ten clones hold 0.25% to 0.3% of the sample.

Compared with germline, V lacks 4 bases and J lacks 3 bases; bases without a gene match: 8. The cysteine opens and the phenylalanine closes a CDR3 of 16 amino acids. The CDR3 DNA has 48 bases and is translated from base 1. The germline V gene (reference sequence) supplies CDR1 LGHDT and CDR2 YNNKEL. High-throughput TCR beta sequencing profiled peripheral blood CD8+ and CD4+ T cells from healthy donors, Susac syndrome patients and multiple sclerosis patients. The healthy donors served as controls matched for age and sex. Bulk CD8+ and CD4+ T cells were purified by magnetic negative isolation, whereas CD8+ TEMRA cells were enriched by FACS. Blood was drawn into EDTA tubes, processed within 24 hours, and PBMCs were isolated by density gradient centrifugation. PBMCs intended for TCR sequencing were frozen in liquid nitrogen and were later thawed in a 37 degrees C water bath. A purity of at least 90% was achieved for sorted or isolated CD4+, CD8+ and CD8+ TEMRA cells.

In this chain, TRBV3-1 is recombined with TRBJ2-1, and 8 bases in between align with TRBD2. This receptor was obtained from a human donor in good health. The sample consisted of CD8+ T cells from PBMCs. The DNA is TGTGCCAGCAGCCGCCCCAGCGGGAGTTTCTACAATGAGCAGTTCTTC. Translated, it reads CASSRPSGSFYNEQFF.